This T cell receptor beta chain was recovered during a study of T cells after yellow fever vaccination. This clonotype was seen only a few times. Findings and limits, study-wide: Clones that expanded after primary vaccination mostly reappeared after the booster (96% CD4, 75% to 90% CD8).

V was pared by 0 bases and J by 3 bases, with 12 bases between. Germline V gives CDR1 SGHRS, CDR2 YFSETQ. There are 16 residues in the CDR3. Each CDR3 protein gets one entry after TCRdb re-called the 5' RACE reads with MiXCR. The data hold tens of thousands of distinct CDR3 sequences, with 10% to 15% observed a single time. The starting material was CD8+ T cells not binding an NS4B(214-222) dextramer, sorted from PBMCs, obtained roughly 20 days after the first yellow fever vaccination. This sequence joins TRBV5-1 and TRBJ2-2; D not certain. The sequence derives from a man between 18 and 35 years old who received the YFV17D yellow fever vaccine. This CDR3 is CASSLVGCCYTGELFF. CDR3 bases: TGCGCCAGCAGCTTGGTCGGCTGCTGCTACACCGGGGAGCTGTTTTTT.